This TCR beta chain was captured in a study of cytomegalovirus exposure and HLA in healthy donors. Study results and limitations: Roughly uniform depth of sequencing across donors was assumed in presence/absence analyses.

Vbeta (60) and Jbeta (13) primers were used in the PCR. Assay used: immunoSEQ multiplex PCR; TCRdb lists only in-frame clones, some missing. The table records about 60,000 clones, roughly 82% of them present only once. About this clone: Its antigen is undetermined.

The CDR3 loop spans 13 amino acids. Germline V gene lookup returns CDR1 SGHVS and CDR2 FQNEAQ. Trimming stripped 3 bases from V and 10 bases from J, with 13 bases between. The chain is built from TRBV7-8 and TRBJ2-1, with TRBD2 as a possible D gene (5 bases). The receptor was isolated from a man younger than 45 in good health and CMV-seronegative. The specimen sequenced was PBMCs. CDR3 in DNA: TGTGCCAGCAGCTTGATGCTAGCTCGGGAGCAGTTCTTC. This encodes CASSLMLAREQFF.